The 3 T cell receptor beta chains given below trace back to one sample, sequenced in a study of T cells in Graves' hyperthyroidism and ophthalmopathy. The CDR3 regions of TCR beta were amplified from RNA transcripts. With the HTBI primer set, the TCR CDR3 went through a first round of RT-PCR. TCRdb ran MiXCR on the multiplex PCR reads and lists one entry per CDR3 protein. The repertoire holds under 450,000 distinct CDR3 sequences, with 15% to 17% as singletons. Sequencing input: blood. The receptors derive from a young woman with Graves' hyperthyroidism.

The sample holds many counts of this clonotype. CDR3 region: CASSPHHGTEAFF. For the CDR3, the DNA is TGTGCCAGCTCACCACATCACGGCACTGAAGCTTTCTTT. This rearrangement joins TRBV18 to TRBJ1-1; D is undetermined. The CDR3 covers 13 residues. Germline CDR1 and CDR2: KGHSH and LQKENI. Trimming pared 1 base from V and 4 bases from J, leaving 7 bases between.

This clonotype was detected many times. The V gene is TRBV20-1, the J gene TRBJ2-7; D unresolved. This CDR3 comprises 15 residues. V lost 0 bases and J 5 bases, leaving 17 bases between the germline ends. The germline V gene has CDR1 DFQATT and CDR2 SNEGSKA (reference sequence). CDR3 residues: CSAREWREPPDEQYF. For the CDR3, the DNA is TGCAGTGCTAGAGAGTGGAGAGAACCCCCCGACGAGCAGTACTTC.

In this sample, this clonotype turned up many times. V is TRBV3-1 and J is TRBJ1-1, with D perhaps TRBD1 (6 bases). This CDR3 is 20 amino acids long. With 1 base removed from V and 3 bases from J, the gap between germline ends came to 27 bases. Per the germline V gene, CDR1 is LGHDT and CDR2 is YNNKEL (reference sequence). In nucleotides, the CDR3 is TGTGCCAGCAGCCAAGTCGGGGGCCAAAAAGAGGGAGGGTTGGACACTGAAGCTTTCTTT. Translated, it gives CASSQVGGQKEGGLDTEAFF.